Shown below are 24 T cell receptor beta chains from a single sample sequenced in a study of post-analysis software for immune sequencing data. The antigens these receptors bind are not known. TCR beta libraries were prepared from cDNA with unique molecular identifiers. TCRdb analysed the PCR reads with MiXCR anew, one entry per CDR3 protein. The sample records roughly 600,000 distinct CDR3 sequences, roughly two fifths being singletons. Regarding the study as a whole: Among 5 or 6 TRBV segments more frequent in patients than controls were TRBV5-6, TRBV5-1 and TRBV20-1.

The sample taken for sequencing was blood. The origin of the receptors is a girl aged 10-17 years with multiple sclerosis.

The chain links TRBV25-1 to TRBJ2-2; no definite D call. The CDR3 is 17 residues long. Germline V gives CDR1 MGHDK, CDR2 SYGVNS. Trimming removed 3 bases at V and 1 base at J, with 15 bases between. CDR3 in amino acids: CASSELGGFMNTGELFF. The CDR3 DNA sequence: TGTGCCAGCAGTGAGTTGGGCGGATTCATGAACACCGGGGAGCTGTTTTTT. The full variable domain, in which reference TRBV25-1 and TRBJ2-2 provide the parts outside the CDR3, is EADIYQTPRYLVIGTGKKITLECSQTMGHDKMYWYQQDPGMELHLIHYSYGVNSTEKGDLSSESTVSRIRTEHFPLTLESARPSHTSQYLCASSELGGFMNTGELFFGEGSRLTVL.

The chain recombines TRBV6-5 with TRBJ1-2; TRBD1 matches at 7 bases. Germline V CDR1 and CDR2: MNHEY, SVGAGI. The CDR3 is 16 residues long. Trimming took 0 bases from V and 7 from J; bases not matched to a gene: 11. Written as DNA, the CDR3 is TGTGCCAGCAGTTACTCGGGTGGACGACAGGGACGTGGCTACACCTTC. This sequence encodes CASSYSGGRQGRGYTF.

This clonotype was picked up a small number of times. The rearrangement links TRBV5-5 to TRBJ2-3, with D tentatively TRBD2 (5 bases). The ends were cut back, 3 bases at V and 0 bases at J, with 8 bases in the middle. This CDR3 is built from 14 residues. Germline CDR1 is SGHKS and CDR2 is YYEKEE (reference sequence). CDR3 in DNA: TGTGCCAGCAGCTCGGGGATTAGCACAGATACGCAGTATTTT. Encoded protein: CASSSGISTDTQYF.

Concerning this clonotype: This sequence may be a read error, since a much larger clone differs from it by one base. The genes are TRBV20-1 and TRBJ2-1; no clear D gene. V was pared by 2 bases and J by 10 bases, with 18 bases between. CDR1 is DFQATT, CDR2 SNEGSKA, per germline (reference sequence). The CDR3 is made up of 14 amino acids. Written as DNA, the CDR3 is TGCAGTGCTAGAACGACTCAGAAGGTCTACGAGCAGTTCTTC. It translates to CSARTTQKVYEQFF.

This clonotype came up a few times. The CDR3 here is CASSKAGTPPAQYF. The DNA of the CDR3 is TGTGCCAGCAGCAAAGCGGGGACGCCACCGGCGCAGTATTTT. The chain uses TRBV21-1 and TRBJ2-3; TRBD1 is taken as the D call from the table, unchecked against the DNA. TRBV21-1 is deemed a pseudogene. CDR3 length equals 14 residues.

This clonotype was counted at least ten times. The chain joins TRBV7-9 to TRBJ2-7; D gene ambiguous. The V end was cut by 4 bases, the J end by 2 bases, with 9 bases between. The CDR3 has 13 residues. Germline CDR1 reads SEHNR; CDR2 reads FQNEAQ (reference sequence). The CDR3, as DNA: TGTGCCAGCAGCTCGAGATACACCTACGAGCAGTACTTC. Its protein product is CASSSRYTYEQYF.

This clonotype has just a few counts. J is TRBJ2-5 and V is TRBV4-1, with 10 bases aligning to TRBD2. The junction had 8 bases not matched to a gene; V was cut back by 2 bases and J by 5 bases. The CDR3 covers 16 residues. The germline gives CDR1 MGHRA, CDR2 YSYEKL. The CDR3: CASSQNAAGGDETQYF. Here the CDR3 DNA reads TGCGCCAGCAGCCAAAACGCAGCGGGGGGGGACGAGACCCAGTACTTC.

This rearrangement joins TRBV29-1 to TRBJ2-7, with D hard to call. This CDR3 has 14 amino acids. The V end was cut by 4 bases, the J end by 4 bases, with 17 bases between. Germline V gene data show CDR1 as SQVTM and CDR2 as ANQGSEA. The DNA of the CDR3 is TGCAGCGTTGCGATAATGGCCCAGTTATACGAGCAGTACTTC. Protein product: CSVAIMAQLYEQYF.

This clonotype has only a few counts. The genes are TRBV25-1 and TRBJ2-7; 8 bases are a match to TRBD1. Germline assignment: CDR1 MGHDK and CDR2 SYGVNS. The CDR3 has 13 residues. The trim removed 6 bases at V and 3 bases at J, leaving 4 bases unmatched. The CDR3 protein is CASRRTGIYEQYF. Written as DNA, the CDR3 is TGTGCCAGCAGAAGGACAGGGATCTACGAGCAGTACTTC.

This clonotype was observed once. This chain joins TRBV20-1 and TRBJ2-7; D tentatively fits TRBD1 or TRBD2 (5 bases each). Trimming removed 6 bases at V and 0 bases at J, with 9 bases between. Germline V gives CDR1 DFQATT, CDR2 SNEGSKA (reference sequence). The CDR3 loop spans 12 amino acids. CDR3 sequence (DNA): TGCAGTGCGGCAGGGAGCTCCTACGAGCAGTACTTC. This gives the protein CSAAGSSYEQYF.

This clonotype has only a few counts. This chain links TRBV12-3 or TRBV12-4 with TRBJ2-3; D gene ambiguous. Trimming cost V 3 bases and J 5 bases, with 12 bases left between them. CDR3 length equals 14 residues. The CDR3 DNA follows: TGTGCCAGCAGTTTCAGGTTCTATCAAGATACGCAGTATTTT. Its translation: CASSFRFYQDTQYF.

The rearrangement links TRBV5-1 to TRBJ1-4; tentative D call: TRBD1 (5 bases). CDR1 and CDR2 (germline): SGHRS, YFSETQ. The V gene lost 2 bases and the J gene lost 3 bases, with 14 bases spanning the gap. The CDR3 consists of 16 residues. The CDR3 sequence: CASSLSTGNPNEKLFF. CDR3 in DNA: TGCGCCAGCAGCTTATCAACAGGAAACCCTAATGAAAAACTGTTTTTT.

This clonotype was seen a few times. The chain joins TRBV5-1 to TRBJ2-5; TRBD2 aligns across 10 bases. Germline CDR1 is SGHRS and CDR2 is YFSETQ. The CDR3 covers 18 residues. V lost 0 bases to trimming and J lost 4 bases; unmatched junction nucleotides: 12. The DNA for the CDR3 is TGCGCCAGCAGCTTGGTCCCAGCGGGAGGGCTATTTGGAGAGACCCAGTACTTC. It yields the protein CASSLVPAGGLFGETQYF.

In DNA, the CDR3 is TGTGCCAGCAGTATGAGGGGCAAGGGACCCTACGAGCAGTACTTC. Its protein is CASSMRGKGPYEQYF. The genes are TRBV12-3 or TRBV12-4 and TRBJ2-4; D tentatively fits TRBD1 or TRBD2 (5 bases each). The DNA end lines up better with TRBJ2-7; the J call may be wrong. This CDR3 is built from 15 residues.

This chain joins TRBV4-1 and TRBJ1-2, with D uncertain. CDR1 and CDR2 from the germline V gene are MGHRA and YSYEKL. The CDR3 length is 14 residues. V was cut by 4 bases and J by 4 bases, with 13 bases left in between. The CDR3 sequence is CASSPQTSLYGYTF. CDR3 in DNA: TGCGCCAGCAGCCCCCAAACATCCCTCTATGGCTACACCTTC.

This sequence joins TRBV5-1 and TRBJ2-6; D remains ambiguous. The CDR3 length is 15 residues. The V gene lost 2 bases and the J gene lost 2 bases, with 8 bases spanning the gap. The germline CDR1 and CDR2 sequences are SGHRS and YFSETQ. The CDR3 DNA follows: TGCGCCAGCAGCTTAGAGTACCCTGGGGCCAACGTCCTGACTTTC. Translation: CASSLEYPGANVLTF. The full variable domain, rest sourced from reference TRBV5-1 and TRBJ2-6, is KAGVTQTPRYLIKTRGQQVTLSCSPISGHRSVSWYQQTPGQGLQFLFEYFSETQRNKGNFPGRFSGRQFSNSRSEMNVSTLELGDSALYLCASSLEYPGANVLTFGAGSRLTVL.

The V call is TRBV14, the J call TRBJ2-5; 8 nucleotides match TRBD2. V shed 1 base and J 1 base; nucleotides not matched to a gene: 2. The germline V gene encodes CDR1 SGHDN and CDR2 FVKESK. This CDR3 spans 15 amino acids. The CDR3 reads CASSQAGGVQETQYF. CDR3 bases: TGTGCCAGCAGCCAAGCGGGGGGGGTCCAAGAGACCCAGTACTTC.

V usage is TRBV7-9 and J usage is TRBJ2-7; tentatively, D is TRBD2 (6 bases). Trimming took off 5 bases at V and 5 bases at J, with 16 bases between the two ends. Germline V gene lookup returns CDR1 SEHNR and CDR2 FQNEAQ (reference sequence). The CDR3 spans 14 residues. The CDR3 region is CASSPLREINEQYF. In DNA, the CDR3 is TGTGCCAGCAGCCCCTTACGGGAGATCAACGAGCAGTACTTC. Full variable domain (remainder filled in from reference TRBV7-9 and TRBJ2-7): DTGVSQNPRHKITKRGQNVTFRCDPISEHNRLYWYRQTLGQGPEFLTYFQNEAQLEKSRLLSDRFSAERPKGSFSTLEIQRTEQGDSAMYLCASSPLREINEQYFGPGTRLTVT.

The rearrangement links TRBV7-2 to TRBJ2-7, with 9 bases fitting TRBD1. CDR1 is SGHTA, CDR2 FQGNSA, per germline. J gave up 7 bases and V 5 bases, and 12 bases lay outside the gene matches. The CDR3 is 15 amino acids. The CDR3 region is CASSPGTGLMGEQYF. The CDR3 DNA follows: TGTGCCAGCAGCCCCGGGACAGGGCTTATGGGGGAGCAGTACTTC.

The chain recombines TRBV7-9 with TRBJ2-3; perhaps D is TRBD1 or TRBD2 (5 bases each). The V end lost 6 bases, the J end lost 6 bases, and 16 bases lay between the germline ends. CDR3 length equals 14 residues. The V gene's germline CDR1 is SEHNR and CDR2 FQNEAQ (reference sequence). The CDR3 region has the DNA TGTGCCAGCAGTCGCACGAGGGGAAGCGATACGCAGTATTTT. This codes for CASSRTRGSDTQYF.

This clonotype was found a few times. CDR3 coding DNA: TGCAGCGAGACTAGCGGCACAGATACGCAGTATTTT. Its translation is CSETSGTDTQYF. The chain is built from TRBV29-1 and TRBJ2-3; 8 positions agree with TRBD2. The ends lost 7 bases at V and 1 base at J; junction bases unmatched: 1. The CDR3 covers 12 residues. Germline values: CDR1 SQVTM, CDR2 ANQGSEA.

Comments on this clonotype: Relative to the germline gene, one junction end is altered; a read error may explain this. The CDR3 sequence is CASSQETGGSTGAFF. The CDR3 region has the DNA TGTGCCAGCAGCCAAGAGACAGGGGGATCCACTGGAGCTTTCTTT. The chain couples TRBV3-1 to TRBJ1-1; 9 bases align to TRBD1. CDR3 length: 15 residues. Germline V gene lookup returns CDR1 LGHDT and CDR2 YNNKEL (reference sequence).

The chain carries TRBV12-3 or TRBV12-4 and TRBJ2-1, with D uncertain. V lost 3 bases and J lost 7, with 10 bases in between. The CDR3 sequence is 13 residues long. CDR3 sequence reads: CASSLTPRNEQFF. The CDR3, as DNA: TGTGCCAGCAGTTTGACCCCTAGGAATGAGCAGTTCTTC.

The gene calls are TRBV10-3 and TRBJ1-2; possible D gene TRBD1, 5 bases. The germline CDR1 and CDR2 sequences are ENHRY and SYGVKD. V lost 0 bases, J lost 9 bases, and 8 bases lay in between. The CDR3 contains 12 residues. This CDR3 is CAISESGGSYTF. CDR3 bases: TGTGCCATCAGTGAGTCCGGGGGAAGCTACACCTTC.